Presented here are 25 T cell receptor beta chains from one specimen sequenced in a study of naive and memory T cell subsets (dated by TCRdb to about 2017). What the study reported, not specific to this receptor: Naive repertoires, especially CD8, contained a few larger clonotypes, possibly memory cells re-expressing CD45RA.

Library preparation employed UMI-ligation and nested PCR. The reads were generated on an Illumina MiSeq. An equimolar mix of two oligonucleotides covering both TRBC1 and TRBC2 was used as the beta constant-region primer. The ligated cDNA went through four rounds of PCR with nested alpha and beta constant-region primers together with the SP2 primer. The public reads were quality trimmed at Q25 with fastp and then assembled into clones with MiXCR by TCRdb, keeping productive beta chains. Records with the same CDR3 protein are collapsed into one entry carrying the most frequent genes and DNA. Across this sample there are over 80,000 distinct CDR3 sequences, with around 10% seen only once. 0.12% to 0.15% of the sample belongs to the ten largest clones. Their cognate antigens are unknown. The specimen sequenced was naive CD4+ T cells from blood. The cell subset or site label of this sample denotes: naive T cells, CD45RA high CD27+. The receptors were sampled from a human donor in good health.

In its sample, this clonotype was seen a few times. The gene calls are TRBV7-9 and TRBJ2-1; D ambiguous. V gave up 2 bases and J gave up 12 bases, with 14 bases separating them. Germline CDR1 and CDR2: SEHNR and FQNEAQ (reference sequence). This CDR3 has 13 amino acids. CDR3 DNA: TGTGCCAGCAGCTTAACTACAGCTGCATGGCAGTTCTTC. It specifies CASSLTTAAWQFF. Using reference TRBV7-9 and TRBJ2-1 for the parts outside the CDR3, the full variable domain is DTGVSQNPRHKITKRGQNVTFRCDPISEHNRLYWYRQTLGQGPEFLTYFQNEAQLEKSRLLSDRFSAERPKGSFSTLEIQRTEQGDSAMYLCASSLTTAAWQFFGPGTRLTVL.

CDR3 sequence reads: CSVEVTGGQGLDEQYF. CDR3 DNA: TGCAGCGTTGAGGTGACAGGGGGACAGGGTCTCGACGAGCAGTACTTC. V and J are TRBV29-1 and TRBJ2-7; 9 bases align to TRBD1. Germline V gene data show CDR1 as SQVTM and CDR2 as ANQGSEA. CDR3 length: 16 residues. V gave up 3 bases and J gave up 5 bases; unmatched junction bases: 14.

J is TRBJ2-7 and V is TRBV5-1; 9 bases match TRBD2. CDR3 length: 16 residues. The V gene's germline CDR1 is SGHRS and CDR2 YFSETQ. The junction had 15 bases not matched to a gene; V was cut back by 9 bases and J by 2 bases. The CDR3 DNA follows: TGCGCCACCTCAGCAGGAAAGACTAGCGGAGCCTACGAGCAGTACTTC. It yields the protein CATSAGKTSGAYEQYF.

This chain uses TRBV7-2 with TRBJ2-3, with 8 nucleotides matching TRBD2. The CDR3 extends over 13 amino acids. The V segment lost 10 bases and the J segment 3 bases; nucleotides outside the gene matches: 6. Germline V gives CDR1 SGHTA, CDR2 FQGNSA. Written as DNA, the CDR3 is TGTGCCACCGCTAGCGGGTCGACAGATACGCAGTATTTT. This sequence encodes CATASGSTDTQYF.

The chain joins TRBV12-3 or TRBV12-4 to TRBJ2-2, with D possibly TRBD1 on 5 matching bases. Trimming took 7 bases from V and 4 from J, leaving 16 bases between them. This CDR3 contains 15 residues. The DNA of the CDR3 is TGTGCCAGCATTAAGGGGCTACAATTCACCGGGGAGCTGTTTTTT. Amino acid sequence: CASIKGLQFTGELFF.

The sample holds a few counts of this clonotype. The V and J genes are TRBV27 and TRBJ1-4, with 8 bases lining up with TRBD1. This CDR3 has 18 amino acids. Germline V gene lookup returns CDR1 MNHEY and CDR2 SMNVEV (reference sequence). J lost 7 bases, V lost 6 bases, and 19 bases had no gene match. As DNA, the CDR3 is TGTGCCAGCAGCCTAGTATTATCAACAGGGGGGATCGGTGAAAAACTGTTTTTT. Protein product: CASSLVLSTGGIGEKLFF.

This clonotype has just a few counts. This sequence joins TRBV12-3 or TRBV12-4 and TRBJ1-1; D gene ambiguous. There are 15 residues in the CDR3. Trimming stripped 7 bases from V and 1 base from J, with 16 bases between. CDR3 nucleotides: TGTGCCAGCACCTCTCCGGAGAGAAAGAACACTGAAGCTTTCTTT. Its translation: CASTSPERKNTEAFF.

This clonotype showed up many times. The V and J genes are TRBV3-1 and TRBJ2-3, with 11 positions matching TRBD2. The CDR3 spans 14 residues. Per the germline V gene, CDR1 is LGHDT and CDR2 is YNNKEL (reference sequence). V gave up 3 bases and J gave up 8 bases; unmatched junction bases: 4. The CDR3 here is CASSQTSGKGTQYF. In DNA form, the CDR3 reads TGTGCCAGCAGCCAGACTAGCGGGAAGGGTACGCAGTATTTT.

A word on this clonotype: Possible read error: a much larger clone is one base away. The rearrangement uses TRBV18 and TRBJ2-1, with 13 bases lining up with TRBD2. Germline trimming cut 4 bases from V and 4 bases from J; bases unmatched to any gene: 4. Germline CDR1 is KGHSH and CDR2 is LQKENI. The CDR3 extends over 16 amino acids. CDR3 sequence: CASSLWTSGGYNEQFF. CDR3 bases: TGTGCCAGCTCACTATGGACTAGCGGGGGTTACAATGAGCAGTTCTTC.

The V and J genes are TRBV6-1 and TRBJ2-1; TRBD2 is a possible D gene (5 bases). CDR1 and CDR2 (germline): MNHNS, SASEGT. V lost 7 bases to trimming and J lost 9 bases, with 16 bases between them. This CDR3 is 13 amino acids long. CDR3 region: CASNVGAWVEQFF. DNA for the CDR3: TGTGCCAGCAACGTGGGAGCATGGGTTGAGCAGTTCTTC.

There are a few counts of this clonotype. CDR3 nucleotide sequence: TGCAGTGCTATCCAGAACACTGAAGCTTTCTTT. This gives the protein CSAIQNTEAFF. The chain is built from TRBV20-1 and TRBJ1-1, with unresolved D. The CDR3 consists of 11 residues. V gave up 4 bases and J gave up 1 base, with 4 bases separating them. The germline V gene has CDR1 DFQATT and CDR2 SNEGSKA (reference sequence).

This chain connects TRBV27 to TRBJ1-2; 11 bases map to TRBD1. CDR3 length: 16 amino acids. Germline V gene lookup returns CDR1 MNHEY and CDR2 SMNVEV (reference sequence). V shed 6 bases, J shed 4 bases, and the junction held 10 bases outside the gene matches. This CDR3 is CASRTRTGTGGYGYTF. Written as DNA, the CDR3 is TGTGCCAGCAGGACACGAACCGGGACAGGGGGCTATGGCTACACCTTC.

This chain uses TRBV3-1 with TRBJ1-4, with TRBD1 matching 8 bases. CDR3 length: 15 amino acids. V dropped 5 bases and J dropped 8; count of bases not matched to a gene: 10. Germline CDR1 is LGHDT and CDR2 is YNNKEL (reference sequence). The CDR3 nucleotides read TGTGCCAGCAGCGACTGGAGGACAGGGCGCGAAAAACTGTTTTTT. Amino acid sequence: CASSDWRTGREKLFF. Filled out from reference TRBV3-1 and TRBJ1-4, the complete variable domain reads DTAVSQTPKYLVTQMGNDKSIKCEQNLGHDTMYWYKQDSKKFLKIMFSYNNKELIINETVPNRFSPKSPDKAHLNLHINSLELGDSAVYFCASSDWRTGREKLFFGSGTQLSVL.

This clonotype was detected a few times. The rearrangement joins TRBV10-3 to TRBJ2-5, with D perhaps assigned TRBD1 or TRBD2 (5 bases each). CDR3 length equals 11 residues. Trimming pared 6 bases from V and 5 bases from J, leaving 7 bases between. Germline V CDR1 and CDR2: ENHRY, SYGVKD. The CDR3: CAISEGETQYF. Written as DNA, the CDR3 is TGTGCCATCAGCGAGGGGGAGACCCAGTACTTC.

This chain connects TRBV5-4 to TRBJ2-7; TRBD2 agrees at 11 bases. Trimming removed 4 bases from V and 3 bases from J; junction bases left unmatched: 6. Germline CDR1 reads SGHNT; CDR2 reads YYREEE (reference sequence). The CDR3 covers 15 residues. The DNA of the CDR3 is TGTGCCAGCAGCCCGGGACTAGCGGATATCTACGAGCAGTACTTC. It specifies CASSPGLADIYEQYF.

This clonotype was detected many times. The genes are TRBV5-1 and TRBJ2-1; D not resolved. The V gene's germline CDR1 is SGHRS and CDR2 YFSETQ. The CDR3 is made up of 16 amino acids. V was trimmed by 0 bases and J by 4 bases, leaving 14 bases between them. The CDR3 loop reads CASSLDALSRYNEQFF. CDR3 bases: TGCGCCAGCAGCTTGGATGCGCTGTCGAGGTACAATGAGCAGTTCTTC.

V usage is TRBV2 and J usage is TRBJ2-7; 13 nucleotides line up with TRBD2. This CDR3 comprises 14 residues. Germline-derived CDR1 and CDR2 are SNHLY and FYNNEI. The J segment lost 5 bases and the V segment lost 6 bases, leaving 4 bases of the junction unmatched. CDR3 amino acids: CASRPGLAGHEQYF. Here the CDR3 DNA reads TGTGCCAGCAGACCGGGACTAGCGGGGCACGAGCAGTACTTC. The whole variable domain, filled in from reference TRBV2 and TRBJ2-7, reads EPEVTQTPSHQVTQMGQEVILRCVPISNHLYFYWYRQILGQKVEFLVSFYNNEISEKSEIFDDQFSVERPDGSNFTLKIRSTKLEDSAMYFCASRPGLAGHEQYFGPGTRLTVT.

The chain uses TRBV7-2 and TRBJ2-7; 8 nucleotides align to TRBD2. Germline V CDR1 and CDR2: SGHTA, FQGNSA. There are 15 residues in the CDR3. V shed 2 bases, J shed 3 bases, and the junction held 6 bases outside the gene matches. The CDR3 bases are TGTGCCAGCAGCTTAAGTAGCGGGGCGGTCTACGAGCAGTACTTC. Protein: CASSLSSGAVYEQYF.

At least ten counts were recorded for this clonotype. The rearrangement joins TRBV10-3 to TRBJ2-1; perhaps TRBD2 as D (5 bases). Germline V gene lookup returns CDR1 ENHRY and CDR2 SYGVKD. The CDR3 covers 12 residues. V lost 4 bases and J lost 9, with 10 bases in between. The CDR3 sequence is CAISGRRGEQFF. CDR3 bases: TGTGCCATCAGTGGGAGGCGCGGTGAGCAGTTCTTC.

The chain recombines TRBV4-1 with TRBJ1-1; tentative D call: TRBD1 (5 bases). This CDR3 contains 14 residues. CDR1 and CDR2 (germline): MGHRA, YSYEKL. Trimming removed 2 bases from V and 2 bases from J, with 9 bases in between. CDR3 coding DNA: TGCGCCAGCAGCCAACGGGGACCCAACACTGAAGCTTTCTTT. It encodes CASSQRGPNTEAFF.

There are many counts of this clonotype. The V gene is TRBV6-5, the J gene TRBJ2-7; D is unclear. The V gene lost 3 bases and the J gene lost 4 bases, with 19 bases spanning the gap. This CDR3 contains 16 residues. Germline V lookup: CDR1 MNHEY, CDR2 SVGAGI. CDR3 loop: CASSYSATRIRYEQYF. CDR3 bases: TGTGCCAGCAGTTATTCCGCAACTCGCATACGATACGAGCAGTACTTC.

This clonotype has ten or more counts. This chain joins TRBV20-1 and TRBJ2-7; 10 bases are a match to TRBD2. Trimming at V came to 0 bases and at J to 3 bases, leaving 8 bases not matched to a gene. The CDR3 contains 16 residues. Per germline, CDR1 DFQATT and CDR2 SNEGSKA (reference sequence). This CDR3 reads CSARDLAGGQIYEQYF. The DNA of the CDR3 is TGCAGTGCTAGAGACTTAGCGGGAGGTCAAATCTACGAGCAGTACTTC.

This rearrangement joins TRBV7-2 to TRBJ2-5; D unresolved. Per the germline V gene, CDR1 is SGHTA and CDR2 is FQGNSA. The ends were cut back, 0 bases at V and 3 bases at J, with 8 bases in the middle. This CDR3 is 14 amino acids long. The CDR3 spells CASSLAGLEETQYF. CDR3 DNA sequence: TGTGCCAGCAGCTTAGCGGGGTTGGAAGAGACCCAGTACTTC.

The chain has TRBV11-3 and TRBJ2-2; D gene unclear. Trimming pared 2 bases from V and 6 bases from J, leaving 7 bases between. CDR1 SGHNT and CDR2 YENEEA come from the germline V gene. This CDR3 has 13 residues. CDR3 sequence: CASSLSLAGELFF. The CDR3 nucleotides read TGTGCCAGCAGCTTATCCTTGGCCGGGGAGCTGTTTTTT.

The chain uses TRBV20-1 and TRBJ1-1; D not resolved. Trimming shortened V by 3 bases and J by 4 bases, and 18 bases separated the two germline ends. Germline CDR1 and CDR2: DFQATT and SNEGSKA (reference sequence). The CDR3 covers 15 residues. CDR3 nucleotides: TGCAGTGCTAGCCCGTCCGGGGAGGTAGTCACTGAAGCTTTCTTT. It is translated as CSASPSGEVVTEAFF.